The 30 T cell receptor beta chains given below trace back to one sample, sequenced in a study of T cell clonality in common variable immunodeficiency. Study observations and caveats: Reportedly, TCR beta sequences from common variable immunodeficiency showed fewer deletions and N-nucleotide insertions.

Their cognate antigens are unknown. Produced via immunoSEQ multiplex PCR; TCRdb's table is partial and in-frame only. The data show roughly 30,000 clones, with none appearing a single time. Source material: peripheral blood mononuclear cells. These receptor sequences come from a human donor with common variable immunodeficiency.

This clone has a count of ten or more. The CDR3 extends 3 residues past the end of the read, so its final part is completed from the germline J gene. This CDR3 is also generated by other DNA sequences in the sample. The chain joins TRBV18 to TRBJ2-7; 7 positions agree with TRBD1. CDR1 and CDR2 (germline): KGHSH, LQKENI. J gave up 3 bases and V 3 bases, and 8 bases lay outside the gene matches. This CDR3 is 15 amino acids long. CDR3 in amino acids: CASSPTGQPHYEQYF. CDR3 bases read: TGTGCCAGCTCACCGACGGGACAGCCCCACTACGAG.

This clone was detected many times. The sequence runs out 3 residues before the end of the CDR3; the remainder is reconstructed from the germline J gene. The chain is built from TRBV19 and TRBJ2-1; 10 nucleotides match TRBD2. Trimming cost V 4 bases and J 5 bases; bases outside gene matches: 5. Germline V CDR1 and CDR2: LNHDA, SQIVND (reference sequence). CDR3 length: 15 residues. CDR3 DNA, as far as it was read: TGTGCCAGTAGTAGCCGGACTAGCGGAAACAATGAG. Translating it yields CASSSRTSGNNE. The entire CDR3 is CASSSRTSGNNEQFF. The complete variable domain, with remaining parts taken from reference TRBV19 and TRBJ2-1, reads DGGITQSPKYLFRKEGQNVTLSCEQNLNHDAMYWYRQDPGQGLRLIYYSQIVNDFQKGDIAEGYSVSREKKESFPLTVTSAQKNPTAFYLCASSSRTSGNNEQFFGPGTRLTVL.

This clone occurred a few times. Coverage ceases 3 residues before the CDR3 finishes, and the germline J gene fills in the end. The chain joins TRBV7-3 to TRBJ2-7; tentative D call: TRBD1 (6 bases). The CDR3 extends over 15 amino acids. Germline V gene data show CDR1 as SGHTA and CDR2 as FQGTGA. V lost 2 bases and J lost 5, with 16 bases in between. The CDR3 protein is CASSLGPGAKDEQYF. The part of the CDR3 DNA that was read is TGTGCCAGCAGCTTAGGCCCAGGGGCGAAGGACGAG.

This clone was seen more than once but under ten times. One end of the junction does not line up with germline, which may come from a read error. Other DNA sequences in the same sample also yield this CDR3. CDR3 in amino acids: CASREADSSGNTIYF. The DNA read from the CDR3 is TGTGCTAGCAGGGAGGCGGACAGCTCTGGAAACACC. The V call is TRBV7-6, the J call TRBJ1-3; D possibly corresponds to TRBD1 (6 bases). The read gets to within 3 residues of the CDR3 end, and the germline J gene fills in the rest. Germline CDR1 SGHVS, CDR2 FNYEAQ. This CDR3 is 15 amino acids long.

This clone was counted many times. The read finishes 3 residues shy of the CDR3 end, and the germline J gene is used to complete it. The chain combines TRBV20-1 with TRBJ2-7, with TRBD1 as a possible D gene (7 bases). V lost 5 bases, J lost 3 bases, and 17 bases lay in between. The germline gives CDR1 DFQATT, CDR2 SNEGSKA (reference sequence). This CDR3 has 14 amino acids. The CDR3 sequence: CSAWGDSEFYEQYF. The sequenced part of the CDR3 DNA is TGCAGTGCTTGGGGGGACAGCGAATTCTACGAG.

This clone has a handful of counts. The CDR3 loop is CASSTSLTGNQPQHF. The CDR3 DNA, read in part, is TGTGCCAGTAGTACTTCCCTCACAGGGAATCAGCCC. The rearrangement joins TRBV19 to TRBJ1-5; D might be TRBD1 (6 bases). The read finishes 3 residues shy of the CDR3 end, and the germline J gene is used to complete it. From germline, CDR1 is LNHDA and CDR2 SQIVND (reference sequence). V lost 4 bases, J lost 4 bases, and 14 bases lay in between. This CDR3 is 15 amino acids long.

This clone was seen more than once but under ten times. The CDR3 protein is CASSLGHFKPQHF. Partial CDR3 DNA: TGTGCCAGCAGCCTCGGACACTTTAAGCCC. The genes are TRBV7-6 and TRBJ1-5; TRBD1 might be the D (5 bases). From the germline J gene comes the end of the CDR3, since the read stops 3 residues before it. V lost 5 bases, J lost 8 bases, and 13 bases lay in between. This CDR3 is 13 amino acids long. CDR1 and CDR2 from the germline V gene are SGHVS and FNYEAQ.

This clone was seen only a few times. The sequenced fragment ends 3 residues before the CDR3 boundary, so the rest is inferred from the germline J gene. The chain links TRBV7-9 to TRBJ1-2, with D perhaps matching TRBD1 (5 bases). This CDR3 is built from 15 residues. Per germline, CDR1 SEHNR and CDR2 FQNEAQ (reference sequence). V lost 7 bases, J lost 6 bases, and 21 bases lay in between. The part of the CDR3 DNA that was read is TGTGCCAGCATGGGGGGGTGGTTAGGTAGTCATGGC. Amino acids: CASMGGWLGSHG. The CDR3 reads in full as CASMGGWLGSHGYTF. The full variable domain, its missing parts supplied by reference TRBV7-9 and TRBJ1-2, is DTGVSQNPRHKITKRGQNVTFRCDPISEHNRLYWYRQTLGQGPEFLTYFQNEAQLEKSRLLSDRFSAERPKGSFSTLEIQRTEQGDSAMYLCASMGGWLGSHGYTFGSGTRLTVV.

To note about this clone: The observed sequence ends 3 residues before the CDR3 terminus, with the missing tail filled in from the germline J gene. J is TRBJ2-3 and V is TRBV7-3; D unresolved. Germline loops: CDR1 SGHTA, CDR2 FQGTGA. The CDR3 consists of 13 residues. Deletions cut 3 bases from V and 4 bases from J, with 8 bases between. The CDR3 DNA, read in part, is TGTGCCAGCAGCTTTTTAGGGCCAGATACG. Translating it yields CASSFLGPDT. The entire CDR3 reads CASSFLGPDTQYF.

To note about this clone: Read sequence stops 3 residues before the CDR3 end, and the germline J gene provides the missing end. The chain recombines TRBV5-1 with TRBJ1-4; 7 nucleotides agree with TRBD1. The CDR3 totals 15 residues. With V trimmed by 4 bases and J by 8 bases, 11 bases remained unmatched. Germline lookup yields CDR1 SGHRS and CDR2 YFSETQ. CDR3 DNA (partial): TGCGCCAGCAGCCGGTTGGAGGGGGCGCAGGAAAAA. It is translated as CASSRLEGAQEK. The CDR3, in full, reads CASSRLEGAQEKLFF.

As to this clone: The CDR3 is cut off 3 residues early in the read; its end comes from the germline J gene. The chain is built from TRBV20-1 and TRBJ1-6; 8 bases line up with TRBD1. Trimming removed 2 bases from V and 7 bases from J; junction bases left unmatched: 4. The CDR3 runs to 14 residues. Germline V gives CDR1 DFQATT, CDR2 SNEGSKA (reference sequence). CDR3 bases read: TGCAGTGCTAGACCAGGGGGCCAGAATTCACCC. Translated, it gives CSARPGGQNSP. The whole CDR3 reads CSARPGGQNSPLHF.

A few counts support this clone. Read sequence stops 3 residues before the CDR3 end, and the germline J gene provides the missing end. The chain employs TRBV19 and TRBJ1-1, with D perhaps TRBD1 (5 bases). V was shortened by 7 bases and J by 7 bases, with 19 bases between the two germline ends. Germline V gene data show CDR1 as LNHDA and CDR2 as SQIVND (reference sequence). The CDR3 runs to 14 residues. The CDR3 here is CASTYNTARGEAFF. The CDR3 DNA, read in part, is TGTGCCAGTACCTATAACACGGCGAGGGGTGAA.

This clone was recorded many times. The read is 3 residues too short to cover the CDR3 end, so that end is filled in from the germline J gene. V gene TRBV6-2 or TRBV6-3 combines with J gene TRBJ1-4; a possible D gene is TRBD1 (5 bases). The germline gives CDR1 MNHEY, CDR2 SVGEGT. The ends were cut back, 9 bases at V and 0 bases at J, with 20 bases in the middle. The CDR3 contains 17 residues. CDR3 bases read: TGTGCCAGTAGACAGCAGTTCGGGATAACAACTAATGAAAAA. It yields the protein CASRQQFGITTNEK. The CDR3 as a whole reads CASRQQFGITTNEKLFF.

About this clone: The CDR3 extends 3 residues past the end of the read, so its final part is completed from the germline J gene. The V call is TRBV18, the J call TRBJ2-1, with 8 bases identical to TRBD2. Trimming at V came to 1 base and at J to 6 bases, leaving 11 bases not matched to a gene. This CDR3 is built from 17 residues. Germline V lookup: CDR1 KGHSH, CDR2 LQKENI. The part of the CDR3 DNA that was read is TGTGCCAGCTCACCACAGTCGAGTAGCGGGAACGGCAATGAG. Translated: CASSPQSSSGNGNE. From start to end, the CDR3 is CASSPQSSSGNGNEQFF.

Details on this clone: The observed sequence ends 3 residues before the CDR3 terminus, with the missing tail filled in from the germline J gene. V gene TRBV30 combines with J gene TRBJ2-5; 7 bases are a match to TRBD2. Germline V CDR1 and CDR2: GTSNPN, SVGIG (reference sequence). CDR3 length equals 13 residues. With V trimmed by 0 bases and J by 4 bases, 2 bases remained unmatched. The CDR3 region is CAWSVGEGETQYF. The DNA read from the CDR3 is TGTGCCTGGAGTGTAGGGGAGGGAGAGACC.

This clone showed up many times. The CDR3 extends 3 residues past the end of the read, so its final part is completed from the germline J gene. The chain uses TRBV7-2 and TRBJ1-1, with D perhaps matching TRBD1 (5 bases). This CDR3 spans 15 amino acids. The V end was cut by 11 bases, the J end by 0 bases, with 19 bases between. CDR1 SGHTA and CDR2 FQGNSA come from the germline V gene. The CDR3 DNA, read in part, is TGTGCCTCCAACATGAGGGGACTGATGAACACTGAA. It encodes CASNMRGLMNTE. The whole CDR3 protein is CASNMRGLMNTEAFF.

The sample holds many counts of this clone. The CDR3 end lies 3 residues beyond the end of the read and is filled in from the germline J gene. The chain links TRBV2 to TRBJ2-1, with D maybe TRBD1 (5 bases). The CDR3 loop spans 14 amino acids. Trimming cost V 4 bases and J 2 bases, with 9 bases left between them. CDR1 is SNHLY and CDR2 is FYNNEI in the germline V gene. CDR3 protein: CASSVDRAYNEQFF. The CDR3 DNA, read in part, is TGTGCCAGCAGTGTAGACAGAGCCTACAATGAG.

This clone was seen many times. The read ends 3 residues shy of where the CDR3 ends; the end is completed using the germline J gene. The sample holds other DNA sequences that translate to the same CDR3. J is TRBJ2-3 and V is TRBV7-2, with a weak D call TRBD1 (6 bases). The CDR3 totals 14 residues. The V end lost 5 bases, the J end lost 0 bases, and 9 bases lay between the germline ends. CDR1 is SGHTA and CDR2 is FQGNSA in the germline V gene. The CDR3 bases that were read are TGTGCCAGCAGCAAAGGACAGAGCACAGATACG. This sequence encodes CASSKGQSTDT. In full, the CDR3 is CASSKGQSTDTQYF.

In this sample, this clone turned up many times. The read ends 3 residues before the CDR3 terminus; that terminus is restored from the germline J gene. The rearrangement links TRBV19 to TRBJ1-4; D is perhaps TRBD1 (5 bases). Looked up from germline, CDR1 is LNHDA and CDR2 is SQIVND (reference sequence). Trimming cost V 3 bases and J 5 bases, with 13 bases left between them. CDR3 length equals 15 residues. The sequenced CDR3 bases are TGTGCCAGTAGTATGAAGCGACAGATCAATGAAAAA. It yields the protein CASSMKRQINEK. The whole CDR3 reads CASSMKRQINEKLFF.

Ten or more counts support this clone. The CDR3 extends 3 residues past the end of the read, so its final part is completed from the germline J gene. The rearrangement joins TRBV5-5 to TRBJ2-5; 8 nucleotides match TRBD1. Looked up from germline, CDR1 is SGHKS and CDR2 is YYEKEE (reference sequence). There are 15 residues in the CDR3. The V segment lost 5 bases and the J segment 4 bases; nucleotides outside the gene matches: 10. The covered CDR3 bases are TGTGCCAGCAGTTTTGACAGGGGTGACGGAGAGACC. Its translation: CASSFDRGDGET. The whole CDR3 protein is CASSFDRGDGETQYF.

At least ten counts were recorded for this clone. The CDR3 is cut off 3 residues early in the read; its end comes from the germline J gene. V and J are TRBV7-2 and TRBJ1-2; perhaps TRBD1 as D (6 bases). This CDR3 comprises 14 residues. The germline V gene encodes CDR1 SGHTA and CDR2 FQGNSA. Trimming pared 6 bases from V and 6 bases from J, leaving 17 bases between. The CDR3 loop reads CASSSYRAPDGYTF. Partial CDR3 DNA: TGTGCCAGCAGTTCGTACAGGGCCCCCGATGGC.

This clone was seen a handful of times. The CDR3 sequence is CASSSRSGGVDTQYF. Incomplete CDR3 DNA: TGTGCCAGCAGCTCCCGAAGCGGGGGGGTAGATACG. The J gene is TRBJ2-3, the V gene TRBV7-9, with 10 bases matching TRBD2. Read data end 3 residues before the CDR3 end; the end is taken from the germline J gene. This CDR3 has 15 residues. Losses at the gene ends were 4 bases for V and 5 bases for J; bases not matched to a gene: 6. The V gene's germline CDR1 is SEHNR and CDR2 FQNEAQ (reference sequence).

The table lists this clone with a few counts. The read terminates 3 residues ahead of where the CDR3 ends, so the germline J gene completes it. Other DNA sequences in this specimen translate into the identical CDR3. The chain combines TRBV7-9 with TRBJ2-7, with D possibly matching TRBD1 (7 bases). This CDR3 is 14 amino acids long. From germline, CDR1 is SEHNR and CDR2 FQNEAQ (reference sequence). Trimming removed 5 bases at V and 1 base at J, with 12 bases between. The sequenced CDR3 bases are TGTGCCAGCAGCCCAGGGGGGACGTCCTACGAG. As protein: CASSPGGTSYE. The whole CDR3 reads CASSPGGTSYEQYF.

The CDR3 here is CASGGSSGGTHEQFF. The part of the CDR3 DNA that was read is TGTGCCAGCGGAGGGTCTAGCGGGGGGACCCATGAG. The chain joins TRBV6-2 or TRBV6-3 to TRBJ2-1; 11 bases map to TRBD2. The CDR3 extends 3 residues past the end of the read, so its final part is completed from the germline J gene. Germline CDR1 and CDR2: MNHEY and SVGEGT. After removal of 8 bases from V and 8 bases from J, the junction contained 11 bases not matched to a gene. This CDR3 has 15 residues.

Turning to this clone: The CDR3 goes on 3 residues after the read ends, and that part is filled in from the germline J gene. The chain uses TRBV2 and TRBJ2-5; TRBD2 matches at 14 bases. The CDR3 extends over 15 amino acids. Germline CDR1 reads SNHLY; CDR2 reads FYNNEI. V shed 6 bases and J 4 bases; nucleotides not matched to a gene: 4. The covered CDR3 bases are TGTGCCAGCAGCCCCGGACTAGCGGGGGGAGAGACC. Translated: CASSPGLAGGET. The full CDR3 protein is CASSPGLAGGETQYF.

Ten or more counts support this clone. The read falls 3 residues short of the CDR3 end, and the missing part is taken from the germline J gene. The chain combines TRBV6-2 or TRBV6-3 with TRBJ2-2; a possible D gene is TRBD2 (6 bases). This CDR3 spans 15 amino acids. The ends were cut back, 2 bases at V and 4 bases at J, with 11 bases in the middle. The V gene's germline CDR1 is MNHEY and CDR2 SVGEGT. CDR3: CASSYDGGVTGELFF. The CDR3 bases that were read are TGTGCCAGCAGTTACGACGGGGGAGTCACCGGGGAG.

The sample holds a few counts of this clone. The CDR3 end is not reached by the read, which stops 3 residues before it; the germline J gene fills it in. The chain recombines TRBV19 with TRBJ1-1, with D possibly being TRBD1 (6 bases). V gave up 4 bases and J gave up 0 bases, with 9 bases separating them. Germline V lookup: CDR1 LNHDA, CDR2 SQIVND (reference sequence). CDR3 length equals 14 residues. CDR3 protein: CASSTWDMNTEAFF. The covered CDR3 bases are TGTGCCAGTAGTACATGGGACATGAACACTGAA.

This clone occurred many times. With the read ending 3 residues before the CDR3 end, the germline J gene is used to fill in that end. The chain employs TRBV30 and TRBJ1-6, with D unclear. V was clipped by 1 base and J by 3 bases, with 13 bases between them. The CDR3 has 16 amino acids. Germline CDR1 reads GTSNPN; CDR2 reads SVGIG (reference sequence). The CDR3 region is CAWSDLSTVYNSPLHF. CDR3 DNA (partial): TGTGCCTGGAGTGACCTATCAACAGTCTATAATTCACCC.

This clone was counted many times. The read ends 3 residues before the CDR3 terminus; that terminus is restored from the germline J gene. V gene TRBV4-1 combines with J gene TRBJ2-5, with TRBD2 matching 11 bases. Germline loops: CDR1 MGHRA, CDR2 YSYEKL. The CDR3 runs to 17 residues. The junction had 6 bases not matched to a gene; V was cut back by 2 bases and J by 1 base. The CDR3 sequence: CASSQNLAGGPQETQYF. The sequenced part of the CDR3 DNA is TGCGCCAGCAGCCAAAACCTAGCGGGGGGCCCCCAAGAGACC.

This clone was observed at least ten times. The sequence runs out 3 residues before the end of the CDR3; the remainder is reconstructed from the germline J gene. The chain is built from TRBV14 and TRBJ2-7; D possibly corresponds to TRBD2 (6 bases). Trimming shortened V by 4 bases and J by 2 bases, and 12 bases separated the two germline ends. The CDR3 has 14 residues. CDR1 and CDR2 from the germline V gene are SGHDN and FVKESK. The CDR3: CASSPRDSAYEQYF. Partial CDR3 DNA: TGTGCCAGCAGCCCCCGGGACTCAGCCTACGAG. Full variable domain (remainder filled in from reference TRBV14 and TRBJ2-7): EAGVTQFPSHSVIEKGQTVTLRCDPISGHDNLYWYRRVMGKEIKFLLHFVKESKQDESGMPNNRFLAERTGGTYSTLKVQPAELEDSGVYFCASSPRDSAYEQYFGPGTRLTVT.